Following are 11 T cell receptor beta chains from one sample sequenced in a study of cytomegalovirus exposure and HLA in healthy donors. Produced via immunoSEQ multiplex PCR; TCRdb's table is partial and in-frame only. The sample has 150,000 to 180,000 clones; 86% are singletons. Input material: PBMCs. The receptors shown here come from a human donor in good health.

The genes are TRBV6-1 and TRBJ1-4; 8 bases line up with TRBD1. The CDR3 totals 15 residues. Looked up from germline, CDR1 is MNHNS and CDR2 is SASEGT. J was trimmed by 8 bases and V by 7 bases; bases with no gene match: 12. The CDR3 reads CASNSWTGSGEKLFF. The CDR3 DNA sequence: TGTGCCAGCAACTCTTGGACAGGGTCAGGGGAAAAACTGTTTTTT.

The chain couples TRBV27 to TRBJ2-7, with 7 bases fitting TRBD1. From germline, CDR1 is MNHEY and CDR2 SMNVEV (reference sequence). The CDR3 runs to 14 residues. V was clipped by 8 bases and J by 5 bases; unmatched bases: 12. The CDR3 DNA reads TGTGCCAGCTCGTTCGCCTTGACAGGGCACGAGCAGTACTTC. Translated: CASSFALTGHEQYF.

The rearrangement joins TRBV20-1 to TRBJ2-7, with TRBD1 identical over 8 bases. V dropped 5 bases and J dropped 6; count of bases not matched to a gene: 3. CDR1 DFQATT and CDR2 SNEGSKA come from the germline V gene (reference sequence). The CDR3 is 11 amino acids. The CDR3 sequence: CSAQGAGEQYF. The CDR3 DNA sequence: TGCAGTGCTCAGGGGGCCGGCGAGCAGTACTTC.

The chain employs TRBV5-1 and TRBJ1-1; the match to TRBD1 covers 9 bases. Germline loops: CDR1 SGHRS, CDR2 YFSETQ. This CDR3 has 12 amino acids. V lost 5 bases to trimming and J lost 9 bases; unmatched junction nucleotides: 5. The CDR3 sequence is CASSGQGQQAFF. The CDR3 DNA sequence: TGCGCCAGCAGTGGACAGGGGCAACAAGCTTTCTTT.

The chain carries TRBV15 and TRBJ2-1; 12 nucleotides match TRBD2. The germline gives CDR1 LNHNV, CDR2 YYDKDF (reference sequence). The CDR3 sequence is 18 residues long. Losses at the gene ends were 3 bases for V and 5 bases for J; bases not matched to a gene: 11. The DNA for the CDR3 is TGTGCCACCAGCAGGAAACGGCCGGGACTAGCGGGCCACAATGAGCAGTTCTTC. Protein sequence: CATSRKRPGLAGHNEQFF.

V is TRBV27 and J is TRBJ1-1; TRBD1 is a possible D gene (6 bases). Trimming left V 3 bases short and J 4 bases short, with 15 bases between. This CDR3 spans 15 amino acids. Germline V CDR1 and CDR2: MNHEY, SMNVEV (reference sequence). CDR3 bases: TGTGCCAGCAGTTTGTTACAGGGATCCGGCACTGAAGCTTTCTTT. It is translated as CASSLLQGSGTEAFF.

The V and J genes are TRBV27 and TRBJ2-2, with TRBD1 matching over 8 bases. The CDR3 loop spans 14 amino acids. Germline V gene data show CDR1 as MNHEY and CDR2 as SMNVEV (reference sequence). After removal of 6 bases from V and 6 bases from J, the junction contained 6 bases not matched to a gene. The DNA for the CDR3 is TGTGCCAGCAGGGGCAGGACAGGGCCCGGGGAGCTGTTTTTT. Protein sequence: CASRGRTGPGELFF.

The chain uses TRBV27 and TRBJ1-2; D gene uncertain. Looked up from germline, CDR1 is MNHEY and CDR2 is SMNVEV (reference sequence). The V end was cut by 5 bases, the J end by 7 bases, with 17 bases between. The CDR3 totals 14 residues. CDR3 loop: CASSGREEARGYTF. The CDR3 DNA follows: TGTGCCAGCAGTGGGAGGGAGGAGGCCCGTGGCTACACCTTC.

The gene calls are TRBV7-6 and TRBJ2-7; the D gene is possibly TRBD2 (7 bases). The CDR3 covers 15 residues. V shed 5 bases and J shed 0 bases, with 14 bases lying between them. Germline CDR1 is SGHVS and CDR2 is FNYEAQ. Here the CDR3 reads CASSGRGPYSYEQYF. The CDR3 DNA sequence: TGTGCCAGCAGCGGGCGGGGGCCCTACTCCTACGAGCAGTACTTC.

This clone was detected once. V and J are TRBV6-6 and TRBJ2-2, with 8 bases fitting TRBD2. J was trimmed by 6 bases and V by 2 bases; bases with no gene match: 8. The CDR3 loop spans 16 amino acids. Germline CDR1 is MNHNY and CDR2 is SVGAGI (reference sequence). The CDR3 region has the DNA TGTGCCAGCAGTTACCCTCCGGGGGGGAGTCCCGGGGAGCTGTTTTTT. It encodes CASSYPPGGSPGELFF.

The V call is TRBV5-6, the J call TRBJ1-5; D is possibly TRBD1 (6 bases). Germline CDR1 is SGHDT and CDR2 is YYEEEE. The CDR3 loop spans 13 amino acids. Trimming cost V 3 bases and J 6 bases, with 10 bases left between them. The DNA of the CDR3 is TGTGCCAGCAGCTCGCAGGGGCTTCAGCCCCAGCATTTT. Translation gives CASSSQGLQPQHF. The variable domain in full, completed from reference TRBV5-6 and TRBJ1-5, reads DAGVTQSPTHLIKTRGQQVTLRCSPKSGHDTVSWYQQALGQGPQFIFQYYEEEERQRGNFPDRFSGHQFPNYSSELNVNALLLGDSALYLCASSSQGLQPQHFGDGTRLSIL.